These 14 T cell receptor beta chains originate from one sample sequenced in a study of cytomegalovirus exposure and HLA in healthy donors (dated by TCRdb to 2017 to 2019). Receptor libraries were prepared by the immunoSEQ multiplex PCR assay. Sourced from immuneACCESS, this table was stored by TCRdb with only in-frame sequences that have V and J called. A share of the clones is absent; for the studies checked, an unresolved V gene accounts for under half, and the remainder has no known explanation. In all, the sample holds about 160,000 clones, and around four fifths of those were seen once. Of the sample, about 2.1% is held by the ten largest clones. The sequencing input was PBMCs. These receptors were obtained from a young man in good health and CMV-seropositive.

CDR3 sequence (DNA): TGTGCCAGTAGTAAACAGGCCAACACTGAAGCTTTCTTT. It translates to CASSKQANTEAFF. This chain connects TRBV19 to TRBJ1-1, with D perhaps TRBD1 (5 bases). The CDR3 consists of 13 residues. Per the germline V gene, CDR1 is LNHDA and CDR2 is SQIVND (reference sequence). V lost 4 bases, J lost 2 bases, and 8 bases lay in between.

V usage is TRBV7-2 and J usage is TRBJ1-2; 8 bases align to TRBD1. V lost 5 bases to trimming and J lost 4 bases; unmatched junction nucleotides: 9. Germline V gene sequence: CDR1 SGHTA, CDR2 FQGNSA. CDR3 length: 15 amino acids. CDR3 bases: TGTGCCAGCAGCCTCCGACAGGGGACGGGCTATGGCTACACCTTC. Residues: CASSLRQGTGYGYTF.

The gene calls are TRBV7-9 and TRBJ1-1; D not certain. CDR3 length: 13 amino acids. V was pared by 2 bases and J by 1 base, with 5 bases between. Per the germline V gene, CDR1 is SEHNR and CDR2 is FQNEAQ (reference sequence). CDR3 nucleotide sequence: TGTGCCAGCAGCTTAACATCGAACACTGAAGCTTTCTTT. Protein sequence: CASSLTSNTEAFF.

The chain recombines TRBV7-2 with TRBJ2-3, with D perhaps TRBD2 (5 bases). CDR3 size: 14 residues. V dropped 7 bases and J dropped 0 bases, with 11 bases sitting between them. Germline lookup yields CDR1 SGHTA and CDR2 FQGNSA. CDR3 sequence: CASIRGSSTDTQYF. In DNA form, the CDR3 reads TGTGCCAGCATCAGAGGGTCTAGCACAGATACGCAGTATTTT.

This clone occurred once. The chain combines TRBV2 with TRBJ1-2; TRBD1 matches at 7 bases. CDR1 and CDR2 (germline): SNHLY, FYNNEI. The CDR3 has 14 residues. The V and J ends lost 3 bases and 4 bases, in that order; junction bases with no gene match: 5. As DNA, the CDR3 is TGTGCCAGCAGTGACCAACAGGGGTCCTATGGCTACACCTTC. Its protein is CASSDQQGSYGYTF.

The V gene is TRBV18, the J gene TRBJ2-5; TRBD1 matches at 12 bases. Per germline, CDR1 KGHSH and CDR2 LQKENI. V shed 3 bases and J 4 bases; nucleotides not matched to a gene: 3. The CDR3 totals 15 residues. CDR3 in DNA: TGTGCCAGCTCACCCGGGACAGGGGGCAGAGAGACCCAGTACTTC. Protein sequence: CASSPGTGGRETQYF. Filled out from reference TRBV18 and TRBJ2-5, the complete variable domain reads NAGVMQNPRHLVRRRGQEARLRCSPMKGHSHVYWYRQLPEEGLKFMVYLQKENIIDESGMPKERFSAEFPKEGPSILRIQQVVRGDSAAYFCASSPGTGGRETQYFGPGTRLLVL.

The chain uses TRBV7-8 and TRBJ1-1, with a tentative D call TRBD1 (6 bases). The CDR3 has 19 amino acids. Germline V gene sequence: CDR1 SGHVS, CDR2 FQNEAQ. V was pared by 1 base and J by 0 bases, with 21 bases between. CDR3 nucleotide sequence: TGTGCCAGCAGCTTAGGTTGGTTGGGGGGGGCCTCTATGAACACTGAAGCTTTCTTT. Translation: CASSLGWLGGASMNTEAFF.

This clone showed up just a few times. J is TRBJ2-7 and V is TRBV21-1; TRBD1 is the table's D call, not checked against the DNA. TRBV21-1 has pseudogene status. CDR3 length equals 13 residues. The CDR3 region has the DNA TGTGCCAGAGGGACAGGTTTTTCCTACGAGCAGTACTTC. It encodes CARGTGFSYEQYF.

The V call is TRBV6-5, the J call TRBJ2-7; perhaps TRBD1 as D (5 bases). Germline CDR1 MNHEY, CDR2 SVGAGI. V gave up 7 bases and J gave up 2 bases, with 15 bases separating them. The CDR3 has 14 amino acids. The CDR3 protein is CASTAGKLPYEQYF. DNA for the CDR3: TGTGCCAGCACAGCAGGGAAACTGCCCTACGAGCAGTACTTC.

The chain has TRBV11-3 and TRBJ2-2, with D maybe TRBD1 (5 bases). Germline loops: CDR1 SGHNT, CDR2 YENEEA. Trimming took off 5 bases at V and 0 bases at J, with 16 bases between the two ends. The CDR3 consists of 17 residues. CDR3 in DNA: TGTGCCAGCAGCCCATCTGACAGCTATGCGAACACCGGGGAGCTGTTTTTT. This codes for CASSPSDSYANTGELFF.

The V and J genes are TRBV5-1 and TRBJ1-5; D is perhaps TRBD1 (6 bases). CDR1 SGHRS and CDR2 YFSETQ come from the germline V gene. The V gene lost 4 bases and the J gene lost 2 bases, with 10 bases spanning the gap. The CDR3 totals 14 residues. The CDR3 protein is CASSATGGNQPQHF. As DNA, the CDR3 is TGCGCCAGCAGCGCGACAGGAGGCAATCAGCCCCAGCATTTT.

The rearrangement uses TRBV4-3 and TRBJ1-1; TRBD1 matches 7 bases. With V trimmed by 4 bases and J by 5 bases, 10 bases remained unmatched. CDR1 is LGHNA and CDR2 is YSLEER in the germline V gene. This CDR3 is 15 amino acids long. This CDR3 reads CASSPDRAGGTEAFF. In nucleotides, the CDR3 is TGCGCCAGCAGCCCCGACAGGGCAGGGGGTACTGAAGCTTTCTTT.

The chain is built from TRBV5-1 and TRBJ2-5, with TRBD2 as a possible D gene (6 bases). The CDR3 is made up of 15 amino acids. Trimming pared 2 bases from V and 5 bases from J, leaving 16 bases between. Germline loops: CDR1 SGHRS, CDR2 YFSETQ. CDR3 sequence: CASSFRGGRWETQYF. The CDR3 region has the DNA TGCGCCAGCAGCTTCCGCGGAGGGCGGTGGGAGACCCAGTACTTC.

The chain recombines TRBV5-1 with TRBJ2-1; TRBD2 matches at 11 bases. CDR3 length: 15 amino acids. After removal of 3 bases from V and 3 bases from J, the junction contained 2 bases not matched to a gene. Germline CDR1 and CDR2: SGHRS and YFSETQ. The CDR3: CASSSLAGGYNEQFF. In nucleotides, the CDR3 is TGCGCCAGCAGCTCCCTAGCGGGGGGCTACAATGAGCAGTTCTTC.